This is a list of T cell receptor beta chains from one sample in a study of T cell changes during pregnancy in multiple sclerosis. Assay used: immunoSEQ multiplex PCR; TCRdb lists only in-frame clones, some missing. The sample carries around 35,000 clones, about nine tenths recorded once. Here the sequenced sample was CD8+ T cells from peripheral blood mononuclear cells, taken before pregnancy. These receptors were collected from a female donor with multiple sclerosis, enrolled in a pregnancy study. Both conserved end residues are part of each CDR3.

CDR3,V,J
CASSPRPKSNQPQHF,TRBV7-9,TRBJ1-5
CASSIIRTGGPQPQHF,TRBV28,TRBJ1-5
CASSQGDSGANVLTF,TRBV4-1,TRBJ2-6
CSVGSLGQAYGYTF,TRBV29-1,TRBJ1-2
CASGQGDGGANVLTF,TRBV6-1,TRBJ2-6
CASSEIETSMNEQFF,TRBV6-1,TRBJ2-1
CASSLSRGLGTEAFF,TRBV5-4,TRBJ1-1
CASSLLSLAGVNNEQFF,TRBV27,TRBJ2-1
CASSLGYTGTSGNYEQYF,TRBV11-2,TRBJ2-7
CANAGTSAPDTQYF,TRBV2,TRBJ2-3
CASSDRPSEAFF,TRBV6-5,TRBJ1-1
CASSVAGERGAYEQYF,TRBV9,TRBJ2-7
CASRAADYYEQYF,TRBV19,TRBJ2-7
CSVLLGSHSGANVLTF,TRBV29-1,TRBJ2-6
CASGSGTGGWQETQYF,TRBV12-5,TRBJ2-5
CAISEVGVQGAYEQYF,TRBV10-3,TRBJ2-7
CSVEFPTSGSYNEQFF,TRBV29-1,TRBJ2-1
CASSQDLGWGNTIYF,TRBV4-3,TRBJ1-3
CASSPQPYRISMGYTF,TRBV28,TRBJ1-2
CARSSRGSGQPQHF,TRBV5-3,TRBJ1-5
CASSLGGWTENTEAFF,TRBV7-9,TRBJ1-1
CASSPIESPTTNEKLFF,TRBV18,TRBJ1-4
CASSSSGVPTDTQYF,TRBV11-2,TRBJ2-3
CGTGPPNYGYTF,TRBV19,TRBJ1-2
CASTRQGNEQFF,TRBV6-1,TRBJ2-1
CASVRTGSFYEQYF,TRBV6-1,TRBJ2-7